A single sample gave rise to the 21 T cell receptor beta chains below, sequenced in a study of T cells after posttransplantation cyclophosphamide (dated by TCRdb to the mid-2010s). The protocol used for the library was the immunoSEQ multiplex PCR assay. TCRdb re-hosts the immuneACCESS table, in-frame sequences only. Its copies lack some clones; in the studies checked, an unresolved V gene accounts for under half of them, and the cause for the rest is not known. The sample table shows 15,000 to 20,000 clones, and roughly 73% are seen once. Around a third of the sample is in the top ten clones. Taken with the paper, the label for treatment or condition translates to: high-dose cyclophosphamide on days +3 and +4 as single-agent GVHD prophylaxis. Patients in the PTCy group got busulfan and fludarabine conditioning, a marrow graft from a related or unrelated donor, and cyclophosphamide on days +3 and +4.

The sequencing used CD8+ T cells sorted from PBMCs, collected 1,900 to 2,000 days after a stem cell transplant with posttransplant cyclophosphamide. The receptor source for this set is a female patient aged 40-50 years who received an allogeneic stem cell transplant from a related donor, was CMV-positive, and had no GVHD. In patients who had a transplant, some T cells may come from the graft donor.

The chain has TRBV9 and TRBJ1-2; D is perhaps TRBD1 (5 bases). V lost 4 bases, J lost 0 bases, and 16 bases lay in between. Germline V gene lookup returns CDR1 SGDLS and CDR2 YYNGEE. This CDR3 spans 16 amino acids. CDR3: CASSPSRGEPNYGYTF. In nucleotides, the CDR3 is TGTGCCAGCAGCCCAAGCCGGGGGGAACCTAACTATGGCTACACCTTC.

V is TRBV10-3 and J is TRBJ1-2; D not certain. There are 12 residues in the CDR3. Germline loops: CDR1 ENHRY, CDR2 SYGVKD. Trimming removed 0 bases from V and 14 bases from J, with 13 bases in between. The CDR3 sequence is CAISESGGLKTF. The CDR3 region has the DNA TGTGCCATCAGTGAGTCGGGAGGGCTTAAGACCTTC.

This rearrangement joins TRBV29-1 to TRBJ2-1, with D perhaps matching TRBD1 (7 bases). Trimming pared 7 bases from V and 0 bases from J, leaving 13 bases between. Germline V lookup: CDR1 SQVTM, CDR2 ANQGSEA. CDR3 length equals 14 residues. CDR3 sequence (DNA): TGCAGCGCGCCCCAGGGGGGCTCCTACAATGAGCAGTTCTTC. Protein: CSAPQGGSYNEQFF.

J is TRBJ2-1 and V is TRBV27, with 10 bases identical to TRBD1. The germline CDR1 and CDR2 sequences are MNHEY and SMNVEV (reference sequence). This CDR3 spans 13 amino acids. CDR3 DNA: TGTTTGTGCGGGACAGGGGATTACAATGAGCAGTTCTTC. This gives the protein CLCGTGDYNEQFF.

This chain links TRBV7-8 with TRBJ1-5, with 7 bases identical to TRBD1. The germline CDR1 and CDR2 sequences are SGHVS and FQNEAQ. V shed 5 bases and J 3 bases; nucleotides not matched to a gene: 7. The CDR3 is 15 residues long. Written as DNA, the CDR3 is TGTGCCAGCAGCCCTCGAACAGGGGACAATCAGCCCCAGCATTTT. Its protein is CASSPRTGDNQPQHF.

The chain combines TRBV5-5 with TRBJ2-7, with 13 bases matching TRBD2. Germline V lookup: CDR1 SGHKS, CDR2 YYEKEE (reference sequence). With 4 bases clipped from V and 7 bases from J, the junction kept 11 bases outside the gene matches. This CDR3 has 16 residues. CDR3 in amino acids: CASSKGLAGSEGEQYF. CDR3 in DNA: TGTGCCAGCAGCAAGGGACTAGCGGGGTCTGAGGGGGAGCAGTACTTC.

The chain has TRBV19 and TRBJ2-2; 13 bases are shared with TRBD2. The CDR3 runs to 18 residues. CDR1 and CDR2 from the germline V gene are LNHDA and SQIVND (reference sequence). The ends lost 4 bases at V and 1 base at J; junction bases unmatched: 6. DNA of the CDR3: TGTGCCAGTAGTAAACTAGCGGGGGGGGGCCGGAACACCGGGGAGCTGTTTTTT. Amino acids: CASSKLAGGGRNTGELFF.

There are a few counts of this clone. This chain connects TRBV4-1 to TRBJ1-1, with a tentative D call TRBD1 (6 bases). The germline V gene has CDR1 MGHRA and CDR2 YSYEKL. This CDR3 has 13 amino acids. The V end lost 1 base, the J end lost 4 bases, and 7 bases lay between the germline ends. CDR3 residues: CASSQGDTTEAFF. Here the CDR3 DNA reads TGCGCCAGCAGCCAAGGGGACACCACTGAAGCTTTCTTT.

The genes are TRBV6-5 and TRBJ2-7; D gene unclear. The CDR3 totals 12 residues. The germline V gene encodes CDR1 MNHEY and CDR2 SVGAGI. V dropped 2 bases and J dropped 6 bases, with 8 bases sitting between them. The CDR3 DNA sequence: TGTGCCAGCAGTTACGCAGGCGCCGAGCAGTACTTC. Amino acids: CASSYAGAEQYF.

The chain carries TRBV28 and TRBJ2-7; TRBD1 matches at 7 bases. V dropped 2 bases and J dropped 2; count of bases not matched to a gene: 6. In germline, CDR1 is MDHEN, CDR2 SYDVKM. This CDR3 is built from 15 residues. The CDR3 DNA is TGTGCCAGCAGTTTAGCCGACAGGGCCCCCTACGAGCAGTACTTC. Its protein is CASSLADRAPYEQYF.

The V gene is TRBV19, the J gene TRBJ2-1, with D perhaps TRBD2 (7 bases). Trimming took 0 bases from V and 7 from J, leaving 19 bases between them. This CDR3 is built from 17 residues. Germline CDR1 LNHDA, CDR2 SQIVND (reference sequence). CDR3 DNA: TGTGCCAGTAGTATAGATCCGTCCTGGGGGGGCCAAAATGAGCAGTTCTTC. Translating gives CASSIDPSWGGQNEQFF. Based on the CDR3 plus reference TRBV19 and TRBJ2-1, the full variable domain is DGGITQSPKYLFRKEGQNVTLSCEQNLNHDAMYWYRQDPGQGLRLIYYSQIVNDFQKGDIAEGYSVSREKKESFPLTVTSAQKNPTAFYLCASSIDPSWGGQNEQFFGPGTRLTVL.

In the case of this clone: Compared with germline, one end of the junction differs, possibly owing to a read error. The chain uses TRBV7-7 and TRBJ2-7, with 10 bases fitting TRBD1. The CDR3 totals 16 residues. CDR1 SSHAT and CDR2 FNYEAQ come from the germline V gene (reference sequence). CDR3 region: CASSRISGTGDYEQYF. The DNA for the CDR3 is TGTGCTAGCAGCCGGATTTCCGGGACAGGGGATTACGAGCAGTACTTC.

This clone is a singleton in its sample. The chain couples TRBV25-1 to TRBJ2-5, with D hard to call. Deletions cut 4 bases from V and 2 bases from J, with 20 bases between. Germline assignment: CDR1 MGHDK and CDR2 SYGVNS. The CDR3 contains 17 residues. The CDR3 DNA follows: TGTGCCAGCAGTGGGGCAGTTAGAGTGGCTCGTCAAGAGACCCAGTACTTC. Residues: CASSGAVRVARQETQYF. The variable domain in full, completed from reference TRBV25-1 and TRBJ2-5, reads EADIYQTPRYLVIGTGKKITLECSQTMGHDKMYWYQQDPGMELHLIHYSYGVNSTEKGDLSSESTVSRIRTEHFPLTLESARPSHTSQYLCASSGAVRVARQETQYFGPGTRLLVL.

CDR3 bases: TGTGCCAGCAGGTTAAAGCGGGGGGGTTCCTACAATGAGCAGTTCTTC. Its protein product is CASRLKRGGSYNEQFF. This chain joins TRBV11-2 and TRBJ2-1, with TRBD2 matching over 10 bases. Germline V lookup: CDR1 SGHAT, CDR2 FQNNGV. Trimming took 6 bases from V and 1 from J; bases not matched to a gene: 6. The CDR3 contains 16 residues. Complete variable domain (other parts from reference TRBV11-2 and TRBJ2-1): EAGVAQSPRYKIIEKRQSVAFWCNPISGHATLYWYQQILGQGPKLLIQFQNNGVVDDSQLPKDRFSAERLKGVDSTLKIQPAKLEDSAVYLCASRLKRGGSYNEQFFGPGTRLTVL.

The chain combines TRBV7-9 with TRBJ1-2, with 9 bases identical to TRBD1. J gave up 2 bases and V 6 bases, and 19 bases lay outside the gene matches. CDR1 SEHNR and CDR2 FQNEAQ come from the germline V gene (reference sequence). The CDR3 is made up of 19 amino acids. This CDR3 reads CASSSGPGIRDRVNYGYTF. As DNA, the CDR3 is TGTGCCAGCAGTTCTGGGCCGGGAATTCGGGACAGGGTCAACTATGGCTACACCTTC.

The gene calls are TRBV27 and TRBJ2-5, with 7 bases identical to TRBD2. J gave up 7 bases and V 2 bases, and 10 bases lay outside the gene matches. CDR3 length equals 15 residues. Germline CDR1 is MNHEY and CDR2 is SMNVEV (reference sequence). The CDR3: CASSLGSRGSGTQYF. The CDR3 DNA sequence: TGTGCCAGCAGTTTAGGGTCGCGGGGGTCGGGGACCCAGTACTTC.

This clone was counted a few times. Here the CDR3 DNA reads TGTGCCAGCGGAAGACTTTACGAGCAGTACTTC. Its translation: CASGRLYEQYF. V is TRBV6-8 and J is TRBJ2-7; D gene unclear. This CDR3 contains 11 residues. Trimming stripped 8 bases from V and 4 bases from J, with 9 bases between. Germline loops: CDR1 MNHGY, CDR2 SAAAGT.

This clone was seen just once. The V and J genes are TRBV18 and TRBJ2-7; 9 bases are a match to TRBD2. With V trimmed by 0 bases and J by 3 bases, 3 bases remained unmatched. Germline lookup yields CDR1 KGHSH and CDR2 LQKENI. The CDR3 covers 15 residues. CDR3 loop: CASSPPSGGVYEQYF. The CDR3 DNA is TGTGCCAGCTCACCACCTAGCGGGGGAGTCTACGAGCAGTACTTC.

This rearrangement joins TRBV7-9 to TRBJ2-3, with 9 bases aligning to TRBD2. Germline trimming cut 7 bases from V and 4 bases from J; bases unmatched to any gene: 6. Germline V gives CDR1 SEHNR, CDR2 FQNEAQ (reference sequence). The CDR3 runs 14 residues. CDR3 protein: CASKRTSDADTQYF. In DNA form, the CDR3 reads TGTGCCAGCAAACGGACTAGCGACGCAGATACGCAGTATTTT.

The CDR3 DNA reads TGTGCCAGCAGGACACAGGGTTTGAACACTGAAGCTTTCTTT. Protein sequence: CASRTQGLNTEAFF. This chain connects TRBV6-5 to TRBJ1-1; maybe TRBD1 (6 bases). V shed 6 bases and J shed 0 bases, with 11 bases lying between them. The CDR3 sequence is 14 residues long. Germline V gene data show CDR1 as MNHEY and CDR2 as SVGAGI.

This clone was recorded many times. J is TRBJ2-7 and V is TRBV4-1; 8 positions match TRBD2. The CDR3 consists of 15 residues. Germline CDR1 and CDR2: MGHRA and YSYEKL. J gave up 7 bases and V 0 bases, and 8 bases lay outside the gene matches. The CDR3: CASSQDRGGGMEQYF. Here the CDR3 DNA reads TGCGCCAGCAGCCAAGATCGGGGCGGGGGGATGGAGCAGTACTTC.